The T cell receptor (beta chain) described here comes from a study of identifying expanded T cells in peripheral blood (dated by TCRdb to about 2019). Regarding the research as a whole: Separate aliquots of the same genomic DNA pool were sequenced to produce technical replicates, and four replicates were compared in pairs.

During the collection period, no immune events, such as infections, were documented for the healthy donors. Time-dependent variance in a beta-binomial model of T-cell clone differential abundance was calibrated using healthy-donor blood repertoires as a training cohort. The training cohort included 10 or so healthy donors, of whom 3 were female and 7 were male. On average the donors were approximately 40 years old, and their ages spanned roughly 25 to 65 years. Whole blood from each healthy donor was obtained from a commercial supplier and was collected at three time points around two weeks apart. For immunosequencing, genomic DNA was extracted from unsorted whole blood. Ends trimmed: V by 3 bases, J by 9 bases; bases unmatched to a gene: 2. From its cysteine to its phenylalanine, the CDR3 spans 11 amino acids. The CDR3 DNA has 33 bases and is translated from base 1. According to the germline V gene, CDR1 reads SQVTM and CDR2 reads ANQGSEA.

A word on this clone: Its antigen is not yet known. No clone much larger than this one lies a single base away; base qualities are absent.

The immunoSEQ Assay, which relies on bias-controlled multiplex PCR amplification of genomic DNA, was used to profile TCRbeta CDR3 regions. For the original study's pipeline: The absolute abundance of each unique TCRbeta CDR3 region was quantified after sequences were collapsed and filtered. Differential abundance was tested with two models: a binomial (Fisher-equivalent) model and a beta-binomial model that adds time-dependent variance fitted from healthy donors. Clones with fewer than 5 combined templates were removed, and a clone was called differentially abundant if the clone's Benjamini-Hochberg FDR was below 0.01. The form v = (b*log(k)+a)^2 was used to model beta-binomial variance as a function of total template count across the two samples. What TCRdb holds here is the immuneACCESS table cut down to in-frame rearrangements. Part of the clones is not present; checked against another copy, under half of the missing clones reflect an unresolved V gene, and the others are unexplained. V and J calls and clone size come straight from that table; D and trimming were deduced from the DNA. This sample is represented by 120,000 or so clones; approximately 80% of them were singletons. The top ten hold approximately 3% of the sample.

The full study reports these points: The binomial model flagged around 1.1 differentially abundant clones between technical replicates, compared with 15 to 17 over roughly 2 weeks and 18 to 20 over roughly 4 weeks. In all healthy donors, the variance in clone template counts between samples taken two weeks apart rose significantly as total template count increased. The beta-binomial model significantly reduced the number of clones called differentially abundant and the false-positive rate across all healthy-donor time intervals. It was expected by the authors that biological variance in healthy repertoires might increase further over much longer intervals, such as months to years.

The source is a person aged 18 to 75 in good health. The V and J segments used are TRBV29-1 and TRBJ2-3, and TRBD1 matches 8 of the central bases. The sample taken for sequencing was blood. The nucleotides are TGCAGCGTTGACAACAGGGGGACGCAGTATTTT. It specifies CSVDNRGTQYF.